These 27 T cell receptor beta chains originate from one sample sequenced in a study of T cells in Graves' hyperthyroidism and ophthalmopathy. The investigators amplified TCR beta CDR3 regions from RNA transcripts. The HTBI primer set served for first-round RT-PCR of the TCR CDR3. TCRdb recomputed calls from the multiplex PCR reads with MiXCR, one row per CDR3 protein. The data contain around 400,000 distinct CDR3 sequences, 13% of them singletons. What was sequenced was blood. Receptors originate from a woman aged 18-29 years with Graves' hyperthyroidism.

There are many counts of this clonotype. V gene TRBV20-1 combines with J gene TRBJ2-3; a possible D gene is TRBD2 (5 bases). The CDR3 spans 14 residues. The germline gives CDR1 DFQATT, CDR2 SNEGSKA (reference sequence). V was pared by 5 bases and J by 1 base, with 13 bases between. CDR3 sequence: CSAPPGGRTDTQYF. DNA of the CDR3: TGCAGTGCTCCCCCGGGCGGGCGCACAGATACGCAGTATTTT.

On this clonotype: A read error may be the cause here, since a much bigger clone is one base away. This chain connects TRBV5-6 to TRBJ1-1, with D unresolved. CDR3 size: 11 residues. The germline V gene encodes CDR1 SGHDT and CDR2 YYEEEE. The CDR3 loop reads CARSLVDEAFF. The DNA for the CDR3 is TGTGCCAGGAGCTTGGTAGACGAAGCTTTCTTT.

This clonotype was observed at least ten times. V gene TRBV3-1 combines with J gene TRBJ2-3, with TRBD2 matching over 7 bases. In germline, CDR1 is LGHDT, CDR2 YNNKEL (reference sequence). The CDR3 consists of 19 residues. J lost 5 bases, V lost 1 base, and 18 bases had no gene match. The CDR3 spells CASSQGAGEGPRPIDTQYF. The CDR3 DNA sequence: TGTGCCAGCAGCCAAGGCGCGGGGGAGGGCCCTCGTCCTATAGATACGCAGTATTTT.

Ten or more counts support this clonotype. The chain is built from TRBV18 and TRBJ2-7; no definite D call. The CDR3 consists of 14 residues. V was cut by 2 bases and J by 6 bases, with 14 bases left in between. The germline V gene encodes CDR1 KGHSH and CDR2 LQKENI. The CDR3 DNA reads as TGTGCCAGCTCACCATGGGATAGTGATGCCGAGCAGTACTTC. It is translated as CASSPWDSDAEQYF.

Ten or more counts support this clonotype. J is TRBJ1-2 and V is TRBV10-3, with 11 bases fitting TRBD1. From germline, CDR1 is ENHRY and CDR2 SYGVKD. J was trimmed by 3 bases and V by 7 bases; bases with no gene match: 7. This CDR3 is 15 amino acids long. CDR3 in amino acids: CAIKRTGGVDYGYTF. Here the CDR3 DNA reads TGTGCCATCAAAAGGACAGGGGGCGTTGACTATGGCTACACCTTC.

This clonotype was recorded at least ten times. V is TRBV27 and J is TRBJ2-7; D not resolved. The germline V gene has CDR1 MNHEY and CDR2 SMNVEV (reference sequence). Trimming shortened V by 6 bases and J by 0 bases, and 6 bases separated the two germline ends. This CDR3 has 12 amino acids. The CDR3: CASSHTSYEQYF. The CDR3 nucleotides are TGTGCCAGCAGCCACACCTCCTACGAGCAGTACTTC.

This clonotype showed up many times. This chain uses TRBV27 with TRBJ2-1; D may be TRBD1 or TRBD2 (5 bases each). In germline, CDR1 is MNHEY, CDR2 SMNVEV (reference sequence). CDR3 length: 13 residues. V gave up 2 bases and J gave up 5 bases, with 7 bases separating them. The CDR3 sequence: CASSLGGDNEQFF. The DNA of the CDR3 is TGTGCCAGCAGTTTAGGGGGAGACAATGAGCAGTTCTTC.

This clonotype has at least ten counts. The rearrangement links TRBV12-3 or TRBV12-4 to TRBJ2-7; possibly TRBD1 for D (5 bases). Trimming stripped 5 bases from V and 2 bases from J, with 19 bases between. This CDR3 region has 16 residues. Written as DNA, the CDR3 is TGTGCCAGCAGTCGGCGAGAGTACAGGTCGCCCTACGAGCAGTACTTC. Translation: CASSRREYRSPYEQYF.

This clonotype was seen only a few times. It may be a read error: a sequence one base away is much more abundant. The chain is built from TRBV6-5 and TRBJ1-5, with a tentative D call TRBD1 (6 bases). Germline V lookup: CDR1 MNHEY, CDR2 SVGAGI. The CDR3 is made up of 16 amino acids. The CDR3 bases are TGTGCCTGCAGTTACTCGTTGGACAGTAGCAATCAGCCCCAGCATTTT. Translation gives CACSYSLDSSNQPQHF.

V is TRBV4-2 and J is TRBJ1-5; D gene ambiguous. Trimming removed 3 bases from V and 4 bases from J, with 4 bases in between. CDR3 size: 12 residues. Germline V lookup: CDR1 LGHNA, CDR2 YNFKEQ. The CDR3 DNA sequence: TGTGCCAGCAGCCAGATAAATCAGCCCCAGCATTTT. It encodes CASSQINQPQHF.

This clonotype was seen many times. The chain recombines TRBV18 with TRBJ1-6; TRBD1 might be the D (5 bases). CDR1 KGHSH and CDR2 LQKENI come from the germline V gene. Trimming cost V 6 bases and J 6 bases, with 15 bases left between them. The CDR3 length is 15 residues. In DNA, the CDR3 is TGTGCCAGCTCCATCAGGGTGGGAGCTAATTCACCCCTCCACTTT. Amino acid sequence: CASSIRVGANSPLHF. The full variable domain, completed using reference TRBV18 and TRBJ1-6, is NAGVMQNPRHLVRRRGQEARLRCSPMKGHSHVYWYRQLPEEGLKFMVYLQKENIIDESGMPKERFSAEFPKEGPSILRIQQVVRGDSAAYFCASSIRVGANSPLHFGNGTRLTVT.

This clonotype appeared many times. The CDR3 DNA is TGTGCCAGCAGCTTGATGCGGGGTCGCACAGATACGCAGTATTTT. Amino acid sequence: CASSLMRGRTDTQYF. The genes are TRBV7-2 and TRBJ2-3; TRBD2 is a possible D gene (6 bases). Germline lookup yields CDR1 SGHTA and CDR2 FQGNSA. This CDR3 is 15 amino acids long. The germline V and J ends were trimmed by 3 bases and 1 base, with 11 bases remaining between them. Together with reference TRBV7-2 and TRBJ2-3, the CDR3 gives the full variable domain: GAGVSQSPSNKVTEKGKDVELRCDPISGHTALYWYRQSLGQGLEFLIYFQGNSAPDKSGLPSDRFSAERTGGSVSTLTIQRTQQEDSAVYLCASSLMRGRTDTQYFGPGTRLTVL.

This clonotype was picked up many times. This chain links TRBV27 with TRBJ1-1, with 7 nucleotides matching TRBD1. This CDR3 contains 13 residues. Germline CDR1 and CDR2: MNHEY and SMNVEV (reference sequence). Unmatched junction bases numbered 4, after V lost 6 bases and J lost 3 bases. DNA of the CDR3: TGTGCCAGCAGCCTAACAGGGGACACTGAAGCTTTCTTT. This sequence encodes CASSLTGDTEAFF.

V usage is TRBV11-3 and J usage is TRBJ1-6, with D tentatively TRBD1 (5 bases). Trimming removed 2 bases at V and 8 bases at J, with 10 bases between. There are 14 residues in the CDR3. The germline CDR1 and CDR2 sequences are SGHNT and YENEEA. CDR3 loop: CASSLKGRDSPLHF. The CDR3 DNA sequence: TGTGCCAGCAGCTTAAAGGGCAGGGATTCACCCCTCCACTTT.

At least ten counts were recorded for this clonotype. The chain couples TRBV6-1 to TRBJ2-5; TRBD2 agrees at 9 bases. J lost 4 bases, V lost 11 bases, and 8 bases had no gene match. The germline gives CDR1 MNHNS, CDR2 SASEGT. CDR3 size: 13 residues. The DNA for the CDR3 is TGTGCCCTCGGCGGGGGGGTGGGAGAGACCCAGTACTTC. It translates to CALGGGVGETQYF.

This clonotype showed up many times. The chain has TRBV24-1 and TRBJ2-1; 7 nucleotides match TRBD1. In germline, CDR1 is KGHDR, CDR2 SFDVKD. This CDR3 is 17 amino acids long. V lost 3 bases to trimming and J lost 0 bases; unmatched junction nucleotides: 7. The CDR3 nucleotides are TGTGCCACCAGTGATGTGACCTCAGGGGGCTCCTACAATGAGCAGTTCTTC. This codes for CATSDVTSGGSYNEQFF.

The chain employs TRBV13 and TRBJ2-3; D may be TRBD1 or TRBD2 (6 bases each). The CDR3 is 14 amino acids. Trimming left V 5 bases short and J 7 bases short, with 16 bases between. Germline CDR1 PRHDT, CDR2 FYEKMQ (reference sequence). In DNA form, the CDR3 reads TGTGCCAGCAGCCGAGGGGGGAGTGGGAATACGCAGTATTTT. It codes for CASSRGGSGNTQYF.

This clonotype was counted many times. CDR3: CSAPTGAGVSYEQYF. For the CDR3, the DNA is TGCAGTGCCCCCACCGGCGCGGGGGTTTCCTACGAGCAGTACTTC. The chain carries TRBV20-1 and TRBJ2-7, with 7 bases that match TRBD2. The V gene end was trimmed by 6 bases and the J gene end by 1 base; junction bases not matched to a gene: 12. From germline, CDR1 is DFQATT and CDR2 SNEGSKA (reference sequence). The CDR3 consists of 15 residues.

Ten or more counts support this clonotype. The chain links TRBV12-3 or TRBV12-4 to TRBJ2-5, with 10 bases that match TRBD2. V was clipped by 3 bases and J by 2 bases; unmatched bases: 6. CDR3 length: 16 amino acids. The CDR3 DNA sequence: TGTGCCAGCAGTTTCGGACTAGCGGCGGTACAAGAGACCCAGTACTTC. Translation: CASSFGLAAVQETQYF.

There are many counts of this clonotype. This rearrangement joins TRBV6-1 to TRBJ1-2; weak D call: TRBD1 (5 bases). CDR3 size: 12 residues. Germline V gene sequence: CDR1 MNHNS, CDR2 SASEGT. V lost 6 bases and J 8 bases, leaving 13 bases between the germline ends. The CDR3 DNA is TGTGCCAGCAGCGGAACAGGTTGGGGCTACACCTTC. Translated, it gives CASSGTGWGYTF.

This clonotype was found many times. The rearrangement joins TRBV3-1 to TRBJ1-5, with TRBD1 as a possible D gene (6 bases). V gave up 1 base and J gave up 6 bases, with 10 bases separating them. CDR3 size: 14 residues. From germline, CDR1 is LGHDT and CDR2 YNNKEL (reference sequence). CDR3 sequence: CASSQGGGSQPQHF. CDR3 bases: TGTGCCAGCAGCCAAGGCGGGGGCAGTCAGCCCCAGCATTTT.

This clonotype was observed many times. This chain's CDR3 is CSVEANTEAFF. In nucleotides, the CDR3 is TGCAGCGTTGAGGCGAACACTGAAGCTTTCTTT. The chain has TRBV29-1 and TRBJ1-1; no reliable D call. Between the trimmed V and J ends, which lost 3 bases and 1 base, there was a span of 3 bases. Germline V lookup: CDR1 SQVTM, CDR2 ANQGSEA. The CDR3 has 11 amino acids.

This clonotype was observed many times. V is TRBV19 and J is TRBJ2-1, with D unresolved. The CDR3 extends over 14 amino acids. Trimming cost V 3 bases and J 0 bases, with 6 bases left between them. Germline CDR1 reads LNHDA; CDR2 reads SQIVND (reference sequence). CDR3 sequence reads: CASSMASSYNEQFF. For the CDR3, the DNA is TGTGCCAGTAGTATGGCCAGCTCCTACAATGAGCAGTTCTTC.

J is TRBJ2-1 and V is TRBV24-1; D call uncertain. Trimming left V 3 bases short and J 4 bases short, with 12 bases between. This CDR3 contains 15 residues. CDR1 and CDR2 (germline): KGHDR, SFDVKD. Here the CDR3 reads CATSDGGPSYNEQFF. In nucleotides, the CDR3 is TGTGCCACCAGTGATGGCGGACCCAGTTACAATGAGCAGTTCTTC.

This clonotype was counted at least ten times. CDR3 region: CSARQGGGNGYTF. CDR3 DNA: TGCAGTGCTAGACAGGGAGGGGGCAATGGCTACACCTTC. This rearrangement joins TRBV20-1 to TRBJ1-2, with 7 bases fitting TRBD1. The CDR3 is 13 residues long. In germline, CDR1 is DFQATT, CDR2 SNEGSKA (reference sequence). With V trimmed by 2 bases and J by 6 bases, 6 bases remained unmatched.

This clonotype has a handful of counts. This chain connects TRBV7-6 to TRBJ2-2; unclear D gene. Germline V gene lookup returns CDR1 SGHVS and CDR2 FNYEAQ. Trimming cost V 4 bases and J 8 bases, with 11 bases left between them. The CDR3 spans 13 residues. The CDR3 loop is CASSSLGVGELFF. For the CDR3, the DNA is TGTGCCAGCAGCTCCCTTGGGGTTGGGGAGCTGTTTTTT.

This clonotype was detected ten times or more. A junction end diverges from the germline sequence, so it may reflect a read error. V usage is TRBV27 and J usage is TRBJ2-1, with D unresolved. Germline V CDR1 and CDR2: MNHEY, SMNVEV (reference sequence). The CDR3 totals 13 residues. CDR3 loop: CASSLSYYNEQFF. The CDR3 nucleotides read TGTGCCAGCAGCTTATCATACTACAATGAGCAGTTCTTC.